This T cell receptor (beta chain) was profiled in a study of immune heterogeneity within non-small cell lung tumors. Study conclusions and caveats: Alongside site-unique high-frequency clones, identical dominant CDR3 beta clonotypes recurred across tumor sites within a patient.

Multiplex PCR relied on 32 V and 13 J primers to amplify TCR beta CDR3. TCRdb processed the multiplex PCR reads anew with MiXCR; each CDR3 protein has one entry. The table has about 12,000 distinct CDR3 sequences, around a fifth seen once. With 600 ng used per sample, the template was genomic DNA from bulk tumor. Widely spaced biopsies, several per primary tumor, were obtained at surgery. Patients went through curative surgery, and their non-small cell lung cancer was untreated and newly diagnosed. Sample donors consisted of newly diagnosed non-small cell lung cancer patients who were undergoing surgery with curative intent. This clonotype was detected only a few times. Its matching antigen is unknown. The CDR3 covers 16 residues. The V gene end was trimmed by 1 base and the J gene end by 2 bases; junction bases not matched to a gene: 4.

The sequence came from a man aged 55 to 69 with non-small cell lung cancer. Sequencing used lung tumor tissue. This sequence joins TRBV12-3 or TRBV12-4 and TRBJ2-2, with TRBD2 matching over 7 bases. For the CDR3, the DNA is TGTGCCAGCAGTTTAGGGTCTAGCGGAAACACCGGGGAGCTGTTTTTT. Its protein product is CASSLGSSGNTGELFF.